What follows are 19 T cell receptor beta chains derived from one specimen sequenced in a study of blood T cell repertoires in COVID-19. TCRdb's copy holds only in-frame clones and misses some; the assay was immunoSEQ multiplex PCR. The table lists tens of thousands of clones, about 85% of them singletons. Sequencing used peripheral blood. All receptors derive from a woman in her 50s with COVID-19, enrolled during active disease.

This chain links TRBV6-6 with TRBJ1-5; D unresolved. The CDR3 totals 13 residues. Germline V CDR1 and CDR2: MNHNY, SVGAGI (reference sequence). The V and J ends lost 7 bases and 5 bases respectively, with 12 bases between them. The CDR3 region has the DNA TGTGCCAGCACTCTCAGAGCGGATCAGCCCCAGCATTTT. Translation gives CASTLRADQPQHF.

This clone was observed a few times. The V and J genes are TRBV6-1 and TRBJ2-1, with 8 bases matching TRBD2. With 4 bases clipped from V and 7 bases from J, the junction kept 12 bases outside the gene matches. From germline, CDR1 is MNHNS and CDR2 SASEGT. The CDR3 extends over 16 amino acids. CDR3 DNA: TGTGCCAGCAGTGCCCAGGGATCAGCGGGAGTAAATGAGCAGTTCTTC. Protein product: CASSAQGSAGVNEQFF.

The CDR3 bases are TGCAGCGTTAAGACTAGTGTAGGGACCCAGTACTTC. Its translation is CSVKTSVGTQYF. This chain uses TRBV29-1 with TRBJ2-5; possible D gene TRBD2, 6 bases. The germline gives CDR1 SQVTM, CDR2 ANQGSEA. Trimming cost V 5 bases and J 7 bases, with 14 bases left between them. This CDR3 region has 12 residues.

The rearrangement links TRBV11-2 to TRBJ2-7; 7 positions match TRBD2. The CDR3 consists of 13 residues. V dropped 5 bases and J dropped 3; count of bases not matched to a gene: 4. The germline gives CDR1 SGHAT, CDR2 FQNNGV. CDR3 bases: TGTGCCAGCAGCACAGCGGGGCACTACGAGCAGTACTTC. It yields the protein CASSTAGHYEQYF.

This chain links TRBV2 with TRBJ1-4, with D unresolved. The CDR3 loop spans 15 amino acids. Looked up from germline, CDR1 is SNHLY and CDR2 is FYNNEI. The V end lost 6 bases, the J end lost 0 bases, and 11 bases lay between the germline ends. Written as DNA, the CDR3 is TGTGCCAGCAGGACTACGGCTTCAACTAATGAAAAACTGTTTTTT. Encoded protein: CASRTTASTNEKLFF.

The chain combines TRBV10-3 with TRBJ1-6, with 9 nucleotides matching TRBD1. Germline CDR1 reads ENHRY; CDR2 reads SYGVKD. Losses at the gene ends were 4 bases for V and 7 bases for J; bases not matched to a gene: 11. The CDR3 totals 17 residues. CDR3 sequence (DNA): TGTGCCATCAGTGGTCCCGGGACAGGGAAAGGAAATTCACCCCTCCACTTT. Its translation is CAISGPGTGKGNSPLHF.

The J gene is TRBJ2-5, the V gene TRBV30; the D is unclear. In germline, CDR1 is GTSNPN, CDR2 SVGIG (reference sequence). Trimming left V 3 bases short and J 5 bases short, with 7 bases between. CDR3 length equals 11 residues. The CDR3 DNA is TGTGCCTGGAGCCTTCTGGAGACCCAGTACTTC. This encodes CAWSLLETQYF.

In nucleotides, the CDR3 is TGTGCCAGCAGTCCAGTGGGGGGAGCAGAGACCCAGTACTTC. Its protein product is CASSPVGGAETQYF. The chain carries TRBV6-6 and TRBJ2-5; weak D call: TRBD2 (6 bases). Germline V CDR1 and CDR2: MNHNY, SVGAGI (reference sequence). The CDR3 length is 14 residues. Trimming took 5 bases from V and 4 from J, leaving 14 bases between them.

The chain couples TRBV5-1 to TRBJ2-1; TRBD2 aligns across 7 bases. In germline, CDR1 is SGHRS, CDR2 YFSETQ. The CDR3 extends over 16 amino acids. The junction had 15 bases not matched to a gene; V was cut back by 7 bases and J by 5 bases. CDR3 protein: CASGVMAGAVHNEQFF. The CDR3 DNA reads as TGCGCCAGCGGGGTCATGGCGGGAGCTGTTCACAATGAGCAGTTCTTC.

The chain couples TRBV19 to TRBJ2-5; maybe TRBD1 (5 bases). The CDR3 consists of 14 residues. The ends were cut back, 6 bases at V and 6 bases at J, with 17 bases in the middle. Per the germline V gene, CDR1 is LNHDA and CDR2 is SQIVND (reference sequence). CDR3 in amino acids: CASSTTGRTKTQYF. The CDR3 DNA reads as TGTGCCAGTAGCACTACAGGAAGGACGAAGACCCAGTACTTC.

The genes are TRBV10-1 and TRBJ2-1; 10 bases match TRBD2. The V gene end was trimmed by 10 bases and the J gene end by 0 bases; junction bases not matched to a gene: 3. There are 14 residues in the CDR3. The V gene's germline CDR1 is WNHNN and CDR2 SYGVQD (reference sequence). The CDR3, as DNA: TGCGCCAAGCCTAGCGGGGGCTCCTACAATGAGCAGTTCTTC. It yields the protein CAKPSGGSYNEQFF.

The CDR3 sequence: CASSEGANWSNQPQHF. CDR3 in DNA: TGTGCCAGCAGTGAAGGGGCTAACTGGAGCAATCAGCCCCAGCATTTT. The chain employs TRBV6-1 and TRBJ1-5; D gene uncertain. V lost 1 base and J lost 1, with 11 bases in between. The CDR3 spans 16 residues. The V gene's germline CDR1 is MNHNS and CDR2 SASEGT.

The chain uses TRBV5-1 and TRBJ2-3; a weak D match, TRBD1 (6 bases). The CDR3 has 14 residues. In germline, CDR1 is SGHRS, CDR2 YFSETQ. Trimming took 4 bases from V and 2 from J, leaving 11 bases between them. In DNA form, the CDR3 reads TGCGCCAGCAGCAGAAGACAGGACACAGATACGCAGTATTTT. It is translated as CASSRRQDTDTQYF.

The chain recombines TRBV29-1 with TRBJ2-1, with D possibly TRBD1 on 6 matching bases. CDR1 and CDR2 (germline): SQVTM, ANQGSEA. Trimming pared 8 bases from V and 7 bases from J, leaving 18 bases between. This CDR3 contains 13 residues. For the CDR3, the DNA is TGCAGCTTTCGAGGCAGGGGTGGTAATGAGCAGTTCTTC. It codes for CSFRGRGGNEQFF.

This chain connects TRBV6-5 to TRBJ2-4; 8 nucleotides align to TRBD2. This CDR3 is built from 15 residues. Trimming at V came to 2 bases and at J to 5 bases, leaving 5 bases not matched to a gene. Germline V CDR1 and CDR2: MNHEY, SVGAGI. The CDR3 DNA is TGTGCCAGCAGTTACCCCGGGAGGGAGGAAAACATTCAGTACTTC. Its translation: CASSYPGREENIQYF.

The chain is built from TRBV3-1 (or the pseudogene TRBV3-2) and TRBJ2-1; 10 positions agree with TRBD2. V lost 6 bases, J lost 6 bases, and 8 bases stayed unmatched. CDR3 length: 15 residues. Germline V gene lookup returns CDR1 LGHDT and CDR2 YNNKEL (reference sequence). CDR3 nucleotide sequence: TGTGCCAGCAGTCCCCTAGCGGGAGCGCTCAATGAGCAGTTCTTC. It codes for CASSPLAGALNEQFF.

This clone has a single count. This sequence joins TRBV29-1 and TRBJ1-1; weak D call: TRBD1 (6 bases). Germline loops: CDR1 SQVTM, CDR2 ANQGSEA. With 6 bases removed from V and 1 base from J, the gap between germline ends came to 15 bases. The CDR3 runs to 14 residues. The CDR3 here is CSVQGGGQNTEAFF. CDR3 nucleotides: TGCAGCGTCCAAGGGGGGGGGCAGAACACTGAAGCTTTCTTT.

Only one count was recorded for this clone. The chain combines TRBV11-2 with TRBJ2-7, with 10 bases identical to TRBD2. Unmatched junction bases numbered 17, after V lost 4 bases and J lost 2 bases. Germline CDR1 SGHAT, CDR2 FQNNGV. The CDR3 is made up of 19 amino acids. In DNA, the CDR3 is TGTGCCAGCAGCTCCGCTAGGGGAACCCCCCTAGCGGGAGCCTACGAGCAGTACTTC. This sequence encodes CASSSARGTPLAGAYEQYF. The full variable domain, rest sourced from reference TRBV11-2 and TRBJ2-7, is EAGVAQSPRYKIIEKRQSVAFWCNPISGHATLYWYQQILGQGPKLLIQFQNNGVVDDSQLPKDRFSAERLKGVDSTLKIQPAKLEDSAVYLCASSSARGTPLAGAYEQYFGPGTRLTVT.

The chain uses TRBV24-1 and TRBJ1-5; D gene ambiguous. V was shortened by 5 bases and J by 7 bases, with 11 bases between the two germline ends. Germline lookup yields CDR1 KGHDR and CDR2 SFDVKD. The CDR3 loop spans 13 amino acids. CDR3 DNA: TGTGCCACCAGTGCCAGGCAAGGACAGCCCCAGCATTTT. Protein: CATSARQGQPQHF.